This T cell receptor beta chain was found in a study of shared clonotypes between healthy human individuals (dated by TCRdb to the early 2020s). Regarding the research as a whole: A couple of women and a few men aged 18 to 49 years were included in the cohort. To estimate repertoire size and how much clonotype sharing occurs between individuals, the study deeply sequenced the blood TCR repertoires of about five healthy adults. For each donor, CD4 naive and CD4 memory were each run on three plates, CD8 naive on two plates, and CD8 memory on one plate. To increase sequencing depth and limit assay-specific biases, TCR repertoire library preparation and sequencing were carried out by different laboratories using diverse techniques. Per donor, leukapheresis produced somewhere between about 0.8 and 9.5 billion PBMCs.

General findings and caveats noted by the study authors: Rarefaction of sorted-subset datasets indicated incomplete sequencing despite the large sequencing depth. Pairwise subsampling led to the expectation that sequencing depth would affect the degree of clonotype sharing among donors. Naive subsets generally had larger estimated clonotype richness than memory subsets did. Sampling was restricted to blood, and TCR repertoires in tissues likely differ from the TCR repertoires found in blood. Higher generation probabilities were observed for clonotypes shared by all four sorted-subset donors than for non-shared clonotypes. Because the study included only a small number of donors, the genetic and exposure-history diversity represented was limited. Sharing across a few donors was observed for about 5% of naive CD4, over 3% of naive CD8, over 2% of memory CD4, and roughly 0.4% of memory CD8 clonotypes.

V drops 2 bases and J drops 8 bases, leaving 13 bases in between. According to the germline V gene, CDR1 reads LGHNA and CDR2 reads YSLEER. CDR3 length: 14 amino acids, cysteine to phenylalanine. The kept DNA is CDR3 alone, 42 bases in frame from the first base. Using the deep immunoSEQ assay, TCR CDR3 regions were amplified from genomic DNA by multiplex PCR. Extracted genomic DNA from each cell subset was spread evenly across all wells of several immunoSEQ 96-well plates, with each plate serving as a replicate. For sorted subsets, roughly 200 ng of genomic DNA, equivalent to around 29,000 T cell genomes, went into each replicate PCR. Purified libraries were measured with a Qubit 3.0 fluorometer, size-checked on a Bioanalyzer 2100, and measured again with the KAPA Library Quantification kit. Every immunoSEQ 96-well plate was sequenced on a separate single-read 150-cycle Illumina NextSeq 550 flow cell. The original pipeline was this. Because the immunoSEQ output included only junctional sequences and no quality scores, the filtering could not be the same as the filtering used for full-length reads. Sequences were annotated with PyIR, a Python wrapper for IgBLAST v1.9, and V/J genes and CDR3 were assigned using IMGT germline references. Any read was removed if the V/J assignment was weak (E-value above 1e-6), the CDR3 was missing, or the read contained stop codons, out-of-frame junctions, or ambiguous translated residues. A V3J clonotype was defined by an identical inferred V gene, J gene, and CDR3 amino acid sequence. Percentage overlap between repertoires was computed as shared unique clonotypes divided by the size of the smaller repertoire. Three approaches were used to assess repertoire richness: RTK rarefaction, the Chao1 estimator, and Recon v2.1 estimates of unobserved clonotypes. OLGA was used to compute generation probabilities for all TCRbeta clonotypes that the gDNA method yielded from a few donors. The immuneACCESS repertoire file appears here via TCRdb, limited to in-frame rearrangements. These files lack a portion of the clones; in checked studies, under half of the deficit traces to unresolved V genes, and the cause of the others is not known. The V and J calls and clone size were taken over from that table, and D and trimming were inferred from the DNA. This sample has 600,000 or so clones in its table, and 95% to 98% of those were observed once. Of the sample, 0.3% falls within the top ten clones.

CD8 naive samples were obtained by positive selection for CCR7 among CD45RO-negative cells, yielding a CD45RA+CCR7+ population from which TemRA cells were excluded. Healthy HIV-negative adults with no recently reported acute infections or vaccinations were included as donors. All donors were Caucasian adults living in Nashville, Tennessee, USA. Blood was obtained by leukapheresis, after which PBMCs were separated by Ficoll-Histopaque density gradient centrifugation and cryopreserved in liquid nitrogen vapor phase. Analytical flow cytometry was used to check the purity and quantity of each magnetically sorted T cell population. Genomic DNA was isolated from each sorted fraction and quantified by UV absorbance on a Nanodrop 2000c. As regards this clone: The antigen this receptor binds is unknown. Base-call qualities are not available, and no considerably larger clone is one nucleotide away.

What was sequenced was naive CD8+ T cells sorted from blood. According to the study, the label for this sample's cell subset or site signals: CD45RA+CCR7+. The source of this sequence is a man younger than 45 in good health. The chain was built from TRBV4-3 and TRBJ2-1, with a weak D call of TRBD1 (5 bases match). The nucleotide sequence is TGCGCCAGCAGCCAAATGGGGCGTTCGGATGAGCAGTTCTTC. Its protein reads: CASSQMGRSDEQFF.